This TCR beta chain was observed in a study of blood T cell repertoires in COVID-19. Germline V lookup: CDR1 SEHNR, CDR2 FQNEAQ (reference sequence). The CDR3 contains 15 residues. V lost 5 bases and J lost 3, with 14 bases in between. Profiling relied on immunoSEQ multiplex PCR, and the TCRdb table lists in-frame clones only, not all of them. The table includes a few hundred thousand clones, about 79% detected once. The J gene is TRBJ1-5, the V gene TRBV7-9; D remains ambiguous. The sample comprised PBMCs or T cells enriched from blood (not recorded which). This sequence originates from a woman aged 55 to 70 who had recovered from COVID-19. Written as DNA, the CDR3 is TGTGCCAGCAGCCCTTTCACGGGTACCAATCAGCCCCAGCATTTT. Amino acid sequence: CASSPFTGTNQPQHF.